These 17 T cell receptor beta chains came from one sample sequenced in a study of T cell clonality in common variable immunodeficiency. TCRdb keeps only in-frame clones here, not all; method: immunoSEQ multiplex PCR. This sample has some 80,000 clones, each found more than once. Sequenced input: peripheral blood mononuclear cells. Receptors originate from a person aged 18 to 75 in good health.

This clone was seen repeatedly, ten times or more. The read gets to within 3 residues of the CDR3 end, and the germline J gene fills in the rest. V usage is TRBV7-3 and J usage is TRBJ2-1, with 10 bases fitting TRBD2. This CDR3 has 14 residues. Germline V lookup: CDR1 SGHTA, CDR2 FQGTGA. J gave up 7 bases and V 7 bases, and 7 bases lay outside the gene matches. CDR3 DNA, as far as it was read: TGTGCCAGCACCCCTAGCGGGAGTCGGAATGAG. Translating it yields CASTPSGSRNE. The CDR3, in full, reads CASTPSGSRNEQFF. Full variable domain (rest looked up from reference TRBV7-3 and TRBJ2-1): GAGVSQTPSNKVTEKGKYVELRCDPISGHTALYWYRQSLGQGPEFLIYFQGTGAADDSGLPNDRFFAVRPEGSVSTLKIQRTERGDSAVYLCASTPSGSRNEQFFGPGTRLTVL.

There are many counts of this clone. The observed sequence ends 3 residues before the CDR3 terminus, with the missing tail filled in from the germline J gene. V and J are TRBV5-1 and TRBJ2-3; 12 nucleotides match TRBD2. J lost 3 bases, V lost 3 bases, and 5 bases had no gene match. Per germline, CDR1 SGHRS and CDR2 YFSETQ. The CDR3 has 16 residues. The CDR3: CASSSTSGSRTDTQYF. The covered CDR3 bases are TGCGCCAGCAGCTCGACTAGCGGGAGCAGGACAGATACG.

This clone was detected many times. The read ends 3 residues shy of where the CDR3 ends; the end is completed using the germline J gene. The chain couples TRBV7-2 to TRBJ2-7, with TRBD1 identical over 9 bases. Germline lookup yields CDR1 SGHTA and CDR2 FQGNSA. V trimming: 2 bases; J trimming: 5 bases; junction bases outside the gene matches: 4. The CDR3 sequence is 14 residues long. The CDR3 protein is CASSLTGGINEQYF. Incomplete CDR3 DNA: TGTGCCAGCAGCTTAACAGGGGGCATCAACGAG.

This clone was counted at least ten times. The read is 3 residues too short to cover the CDR3 end, so that end is filled in from the germline J gene. The chain joins TRBV29-1 to TRBJ2-3; possible D gene TRBD1, 5 bases. The germline V gene encodes CDR1 SQVTM and CDR2 ANQGSEA. V gave up 6 bases and J gave up 0 bases, with 13 bases separating them. CDR3 length equals 14 residues. The CDR3 loop reads CSVGLGASTDTQYF. The DNA read from the CDR3 is TGCAGCGTGGGATTAGGGGCGAGCACAGATACG.

At least ten counts were recorded for this clone. The read ends 3 residues early relative to the CDR3; the germline J gene fills the gap. The chain is built from TRBV19 and TRBJ2-3; tentative D call: TRBD2 (6 bases). Per the germline V gene, CDR1 is LNHDA and CDR2 is SQIVND (reference sequence). The CDR3 length is 17 residues. Trimming shortened V by 1 base and J by 0 bases, and 14 bases separated the two germline ends. CDR3 bases read: TGTGCCAGTAGTATAGCCCTTGGAGGGGCTAGCACAGATACG. Translating gives CASSIALGGASTDT. The whole CDR3 protein reads CASSIALGGASTDTQYF.

This clone was recorded many times. The DNA ends 3 residues before the CDR3 does, and the rest of the CDR3 is filled in from the germline J gene. The V and J genes are TRBV13 and TRBJ2-2; no firm D call. This CDR3 has 14 residues. Per germline, CDR1 PRHDT and CDR2 FYEKMQ (reference sequence). V was trimmed by 0 bases and J by 1 base, leaving 3 bases between them. This chain's CDR3 is CASSLGGNTGELFF. CDR3 DNA, as far as it was read: TGTGCCAGCAGCTTAGGAGGGAACACCGGGGAG.

This clone occurred many times. The read gets to within 3 residues of the CDR3 end, and the germline J gene fills in the rest. The V call is TRBV7-6, the J call TRBJ2-1; TRBD1 matches at 7 bases. The trim removed 8 bases at V and 5 bases at J, leaving 6 bases unmatched. From germline, CDR1 is SGHVS and CDR2 FNYEAQ. This CDR3 contains 13 residues. The CDR3: CASQQGINNEQFF. Incomplete CDR3 DNA: TGTGCCAGCCAACAGGGGATCAACAATGAG.

In this sample, this clone turned up many times. The CDR3 extends 3 residues past the end of the read, so its final part is completed from the germline J gene. The J gene is TRBJ2-3, the V gene TRBV5-4; 7 nucleotides align to TRBD1. V lost 4 bases, J lost 3 bases, and 8 bases stayed unmatched. This CDR3 has 15 residues. Germline V gives CDR1 SGHNT, CDR2 YYREEE (reference sequence). Partial CDR3 DNA: TGTGCCAGCAGCACCCTTCTACAGGGGACAGATACG. Protein sequence: CASSTLLQGTDT. The CDR3 as a whole reads CASSTLLQGTDTQYF.

This clone was seen a few times. The read gets to within 3 residues of the CDR3 end, and the germline J gene fills in the rest. This chain links TRBV11-2 with TRBJ2-5, with 7 bases fitting TRBD2. CDR1 is SGHAT and CDR2 is FQNNGV in the germline V gene. The CDR3 is 15 amino acids. After removal of 3 bases from V and 1 base from J, the junction contained 5 bases not matched to a gene. CDR3 sequence reads: CASSLPSSGQETQYF. The part of the CDR3 DNA that was read is TGTGCCAGCAGCTTGCCTTCTAGCGGCCAAGAGACC.

To note about this clone: The read falls 3 residues short of the CDR3 end, and the missing part is taken from the germline J gene. The V and J genes are TRBV19 and TRBJ1-2; 12 nucleotides match TRBD1. V shed 5 bases, J shed 5 bases, and the junction held 12 bases outside the gene matches. Germline-derived CDR1 and CDR2 are LNHDA and SQIVND (reference sequence). The CDR3 totals 17 residues. This CDR3 reads CASSPAGTGGADYGYTF. Partial CDR3 DNA: TGTGCCAGTAGTCCCGCCGGGACAGGGGGCGCCGATTATGGC.

This clone was recorded many times. The read falls 3 residues short of the CDR3 end, and the missing part is taken from the germline J gene. V is TRBV19 and J is TRBJ2-7, with 8 bases identical to TRBD1. V lost 3 bases and J lost 6; bases outside the gene matches: 10. The CDR3 runs to 15 residues. Germline V gene data show CDR1 as LNHDA and CDR2 as SQIVND (reference sequence). The CDR3 is CASSILGQGALEQYF. The part of the CDR3 DNA that was read is TGTGCCAGTAGTATCCTAGGACAGGGCGCCCTCGAG.

This clone was recorded at least ten times. CDR3: CAWTRGRITGELFF. Incomplete CDR3 DNA: TGTGCCTGGACTAGGGGGCGCATAACTGGGGAG. This sequence joins TRBV30 and TRBJ2-2; 7 nucleotides line up with TRBD1. The read terminates 3 residues ahead of where the CDR3 ends, so the germline J gene completes it. The CDR3 length is 14 residues. CDR1 and CDR2 (germline): GTSNPN, SVGIG (reference sequence). The trim removed 4 bases at V and 8 bases at J, leaving 10 bases unmatched.

A remark on this clone: From the germline J gene comes the end of the CDR3, since the read stops 3 residues before it. The V call is TRBV20-1, the J call TRBJ2-1, with TRBD2 identical over 8 bases. V lost 0 bases, J lost 7 bases, and 11 bases stayed unmatched. This CDR3 spans 16 amino acids. CDR1 and CDR2 from the germline V gene are DFQATT and SNEGSKA (reference sequence). The sequenced part of the CDR3 DNA is TGCAGTGCTAGAGATCCCGGGGGGGCCATATCAAATGAG. Amino acids: CSARDPGGAISNE. The whole CDR3 region reads CSARDPGGAISNEQFF.

This clone was found many times. The read falls 3 residues short of the CDR3 end, and the missing part is taken from the germline J gene. The chain joins TRBV30 to TRBJ2-1; 11 bases align to TRBD2. The CDR3 sequence is 16 residues long. V shed 3 bases, J shed 1 base, and the junction held 5 bases outside the gene matches. Per germline, CDR1 GTSNPN and CDR2 SVGIG (reference sequence). The CDR3 spells CAWRLAGEGSYNEQFF. CDR3 DNA (partial): TGTGCCTGGAGACTAGCGGGAGAAGGGTCCTACAATGAG.

This clone was detected ten times or more. The CDR3 end is not reached by the read, which stops 3 residues before it; the germline J gene fills it in. The chain has TRBV30 and TRBJ1-4; D unresolved. This CDR3 has 11 residues. The V gene's germline CDR1 is GTSNPN and CDR2 SVGIG (reference sequence). The ends were cut back, 7 bases at V and 4 bases at J, with 7 bases in the middle. The part of the CDR3 DNA that was read is TGTGCCTTACTCTTTAATGAAAAA. Encoded protein: CALLFNEK. The whole CDR3 sequence reads CALLFNEKLFF.

This clone occurred many times. Sequencing ends 3 residues short of the CDR3 end; the germline J gene provides the rest. The chain uses TRBV19 and TRBJ2-7; 7 bases align to TRBD1. Germline CDR1 is LNHDA and CDR2 is SQIVND (reference sequence). The ends lost 4 bases at V and 0 bases at J; junction bases unmatched: 3. The length of the CDR3 is 14 residues. The CDR3: CASSKDRDSYEQYF. The sequenced CDR3 bases are TGTGCCAGTAGTAAAGACAGGGACTCCTACGAG.

Many counts were recorded for this clone. The read halts 3 residues ahead of the CDR3 end, with the missing end drawn from the germline J gene. This sequence joins TRBV10-3 and TRBJ2-1, with 8 bases that match TRBD2. Germline V gene sequence: CDR1 ENHRY, CDR2 SYGVKD. Losses at the gene ends were 4 bases for V and 1 base for J; bases not matched to a gene: 6. The CDR3 consists of 16 residues. The DNA read from the CDR3 is TGTGCCATCAGTGGAGGAAGCGGGAGTTCCTACAATGAG. Translated: CAISGGSGSSYNE. The full CDR3 is CAISGGSGSSYNEQFF.